The entry below describes one T cell receptor beta chain. TCRdb's copy holds only in-frame clones and misses some; the assay was immunoSEQ multiplex PCR. The sample shows 85,000 to 90,000 clones, 70% to 90% of them seen only once. Time point defined: pretreatment peripheral blood. The data are from a study of PD-L1 blockade in urothelial cancer. Study-level background: Median T cell yield per blood sample was around 130,000 cells.

Trimming stripped 1 base from V and 4 bases from J, with 12 bases between. CDR1 is SGHVS and CDR2 is FNYEAQ in the germline V gene. This CDR3 is 15 amino acids long. The TCR was taken from a man in his 60s with urothelial cancer. Sequenced material: PBMCs, taken around atezolizumab (anti-PD-L1) treatment. The genes are TRBV7-6 and TRBJ2-3; D remains unclear. CDR3 loop: CASSLVGVSADTQYF. Here the CDR3 DNA reads TGTGCCAGCAGCTTAGTTGGAGTGTCTGCAGATACGCAGTATTTT.